What follows describes a single T cell receptor (beta chain). The sample is drawn from a study of esophageal squamous cell carcinoma under preoperative chemotherapy. A single record per CDR3 protein comes from TCRdb applying MiXCR to the PCR reads. The profile shows about 18,000 distinct CDR3 sequences, 40% to 55% of them singletons. The time point here: after preoperative PTX-NDP chemotherapy. V lost 6 bases, J lost 1 base, and 11 bases lay in between. Per germline, CDR1 SGHAT and CDR2 FQNNGV. This CDR3 comprises 14 residues. The specimen was collected from a patient given preoperative chemotherapy. The gene calls are TRBV11-2 and TRBJ2-3, with D hard to call. The clonotype was recovered from a human donor with esophageal squamous cell carcinoma. The donor label of this sample is uncertain. Here the CDR3 reads CASSPVLGTDTQYF. Here the CDR3 DNA reads TGTGCCAGCAGTCCGGTCCTGGGCACAGATACGCAGTATTTT. Using reference TRBV11-2 and TRBJ2-3 for the parts outside the CDR3, the full variable domain is EAGVAQSPRYKIIEKRQSVAFWCNPISGHATLYWYQQILGQGPKLLIQFQNNGVVDDSQLPKDRFSAERLKGVDSTLKIQPAKLEDSAVYLCASSPVLGTDTQYFGPGTRLTVL.